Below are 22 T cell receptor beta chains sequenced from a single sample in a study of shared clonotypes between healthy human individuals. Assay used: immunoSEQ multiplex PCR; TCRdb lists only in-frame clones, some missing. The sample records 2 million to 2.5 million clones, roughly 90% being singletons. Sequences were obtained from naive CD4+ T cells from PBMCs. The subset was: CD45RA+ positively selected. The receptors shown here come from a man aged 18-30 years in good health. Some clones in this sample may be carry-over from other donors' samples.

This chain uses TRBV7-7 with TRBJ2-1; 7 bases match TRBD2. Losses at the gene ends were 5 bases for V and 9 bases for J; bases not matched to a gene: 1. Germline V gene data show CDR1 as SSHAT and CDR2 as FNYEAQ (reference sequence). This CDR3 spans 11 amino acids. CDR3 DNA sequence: TGTGCCAGCAGCGGCGGGGGTGAGCAGTTCTTC. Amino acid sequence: CASSGGGEQFF.

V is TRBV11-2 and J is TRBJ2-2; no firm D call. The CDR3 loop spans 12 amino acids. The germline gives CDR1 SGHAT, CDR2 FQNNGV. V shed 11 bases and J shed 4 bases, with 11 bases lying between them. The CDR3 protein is CALIGPTGELFF. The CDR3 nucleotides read TGTGCCTTAATCGGTCCCACCGGGGAGCTGTTTTTT.

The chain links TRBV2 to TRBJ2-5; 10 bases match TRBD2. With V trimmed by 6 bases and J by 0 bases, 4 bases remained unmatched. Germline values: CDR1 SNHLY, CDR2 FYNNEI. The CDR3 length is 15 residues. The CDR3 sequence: CASSTGLADQETQYF. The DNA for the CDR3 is TGTGCCAGCAGCACAGGACTAGCGGACCAAGAGACCCAGTACTTC.

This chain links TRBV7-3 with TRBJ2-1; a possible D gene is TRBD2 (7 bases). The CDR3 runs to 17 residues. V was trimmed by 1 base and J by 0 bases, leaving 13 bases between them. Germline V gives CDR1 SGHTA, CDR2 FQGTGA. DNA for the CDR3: TGTGCCAGCAGCTTAAGGGGGGGCTCGAGCTCCTACAATGAGCAGTTCTTC. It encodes CASSLRGGSSSYNEQFF.

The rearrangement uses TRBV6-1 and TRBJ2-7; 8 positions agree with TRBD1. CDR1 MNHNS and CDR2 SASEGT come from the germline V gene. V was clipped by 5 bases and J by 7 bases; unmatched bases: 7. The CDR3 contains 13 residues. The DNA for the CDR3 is TGTGCCAGCAGTTCCGGACAGGGTCAGGAGCAGTACTTC. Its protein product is CASSSGQGQEQYF.

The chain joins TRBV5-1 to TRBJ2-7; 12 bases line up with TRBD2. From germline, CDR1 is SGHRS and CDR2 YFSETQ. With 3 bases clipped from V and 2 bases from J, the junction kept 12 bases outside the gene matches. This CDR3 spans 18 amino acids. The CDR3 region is CASSYWTSGTQIPYEQYF. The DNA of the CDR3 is TGCGCCAGCAGCTACTGGACTAGCGGGACGCAAATCCCCTACGAGCAGTACTTC. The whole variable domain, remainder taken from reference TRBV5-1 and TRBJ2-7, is KAGVTQTPRYLIKTRGQQVTLSCSPISGHRSVSWYQQTPGQGLQFLFEYFSETQRNKGNFPGRFSGRQFSNSRSEMNVSTLELGDSALYLCASSYWTSGTQIPYEQYFGPGTRLTVT.

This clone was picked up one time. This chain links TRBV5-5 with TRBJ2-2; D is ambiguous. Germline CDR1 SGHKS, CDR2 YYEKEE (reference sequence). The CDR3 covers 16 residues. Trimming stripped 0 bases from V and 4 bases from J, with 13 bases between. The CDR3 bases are TGTGCCAGCAGCTTGGTCCCAGCACGACCCACCGGGGAGCTGTTTTTT. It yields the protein CASSLVPARPTGELFF.

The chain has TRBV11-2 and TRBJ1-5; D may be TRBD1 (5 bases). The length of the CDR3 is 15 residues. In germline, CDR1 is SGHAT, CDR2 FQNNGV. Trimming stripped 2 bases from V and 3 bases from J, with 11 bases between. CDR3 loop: CASSLIAGTNQPQHF. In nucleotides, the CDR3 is TGTGCCAGCAGCTTAATCGCGGGGACCAATCAGCCCCAGCATTTT.

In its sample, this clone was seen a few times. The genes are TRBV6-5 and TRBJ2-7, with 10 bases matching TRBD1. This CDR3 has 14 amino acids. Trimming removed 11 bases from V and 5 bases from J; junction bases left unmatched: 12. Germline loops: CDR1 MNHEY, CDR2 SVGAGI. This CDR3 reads CASARDRGRNEQYF. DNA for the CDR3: TGTGCCTCCGCCCGAGACAGGGGGCGAAACGAGCAGTACTTC.

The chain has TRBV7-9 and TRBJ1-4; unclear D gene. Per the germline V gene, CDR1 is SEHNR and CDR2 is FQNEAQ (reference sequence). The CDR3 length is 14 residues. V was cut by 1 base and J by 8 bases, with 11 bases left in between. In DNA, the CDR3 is TGTGCCAGCAGCTTAGGGGTGGCAGACGAAAAACTGTTTTTT. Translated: CASSLGVADEKLFF.

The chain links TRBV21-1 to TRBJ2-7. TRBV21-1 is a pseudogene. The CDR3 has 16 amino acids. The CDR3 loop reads CASSKLAGRTKDEQYF. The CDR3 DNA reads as TGTGCCAGCAGCAAACTGGCAGGGAGAACTAAAGACGAGCAGTACTTC.

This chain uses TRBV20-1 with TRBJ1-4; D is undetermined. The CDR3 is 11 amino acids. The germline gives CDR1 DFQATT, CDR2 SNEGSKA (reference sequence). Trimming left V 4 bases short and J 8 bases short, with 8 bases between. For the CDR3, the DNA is TGCAGTGCTATCCGACTCGAAAAACTGTTTTTT. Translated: CSAIRLEKLFF.

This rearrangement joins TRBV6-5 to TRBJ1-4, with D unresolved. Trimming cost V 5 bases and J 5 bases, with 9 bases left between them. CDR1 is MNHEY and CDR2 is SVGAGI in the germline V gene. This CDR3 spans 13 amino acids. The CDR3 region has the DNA TGTGCCAGCAGTGCAGTGAGGAATGAAAAACTGTTTTTT. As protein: CASSAVRNEKLFF.

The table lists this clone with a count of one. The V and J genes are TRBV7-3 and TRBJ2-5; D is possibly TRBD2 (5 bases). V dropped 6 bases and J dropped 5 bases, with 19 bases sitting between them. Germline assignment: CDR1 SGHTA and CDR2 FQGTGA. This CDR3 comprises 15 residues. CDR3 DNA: TGTGCCAGCAGTCAGTTTGGGAACCGGAGGGAGACCCAGTACTTC. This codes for CASSQFGNRRETQYF.

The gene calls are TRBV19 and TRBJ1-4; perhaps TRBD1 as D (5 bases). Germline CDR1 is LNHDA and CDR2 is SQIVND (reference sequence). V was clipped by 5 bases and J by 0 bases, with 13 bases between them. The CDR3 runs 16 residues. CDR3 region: CASSPAGATTNEKLFF. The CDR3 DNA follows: TGTGCCAGTAGTCCCGCCGGGGCGACAACTAATGAAAAACTGTTTTTT.

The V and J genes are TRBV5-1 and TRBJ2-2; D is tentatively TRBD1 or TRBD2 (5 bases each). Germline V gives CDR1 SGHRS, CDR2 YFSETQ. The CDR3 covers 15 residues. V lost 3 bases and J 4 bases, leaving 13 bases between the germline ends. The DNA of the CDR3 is TGCGCCAGCAGCTATGGGGGTCAGGGCACCGGGGAGCTGTTTTTT. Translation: CASSYGGQGTGELFF.

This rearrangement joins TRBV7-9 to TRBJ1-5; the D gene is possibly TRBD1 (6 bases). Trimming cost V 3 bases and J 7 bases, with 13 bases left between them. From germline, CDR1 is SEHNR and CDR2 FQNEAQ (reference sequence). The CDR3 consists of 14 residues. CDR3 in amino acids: CASSFSTGSQPQHF. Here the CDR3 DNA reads TGTGCCAGCAGCTTTTCGACAGGAAGCCAGCCCCAGCATTTT.

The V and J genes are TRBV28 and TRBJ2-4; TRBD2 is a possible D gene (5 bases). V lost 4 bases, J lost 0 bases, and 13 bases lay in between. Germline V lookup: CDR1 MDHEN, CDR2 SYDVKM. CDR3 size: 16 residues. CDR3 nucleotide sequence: TGTGCCAGCAGTTCACAGCCTAGCCTAGCCAAAAACATTCAGTACTTC. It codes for CASSSQPSLAKNIQYF.

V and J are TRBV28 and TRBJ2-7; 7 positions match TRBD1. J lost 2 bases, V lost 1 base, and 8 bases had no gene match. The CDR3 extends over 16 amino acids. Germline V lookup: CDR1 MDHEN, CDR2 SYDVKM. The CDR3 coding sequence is TGTGCCAGCAGTTTATTGGGGACAGTCCTGACCTACGAGCAGTACTTC. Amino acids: CASSLLGTVLTYEQYF. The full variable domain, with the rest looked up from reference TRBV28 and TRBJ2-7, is DVKVTQSSRYLVKRTGEKVFLECVQDMDHENMFWYRQDPGLGLRLIYFSYDVKMKEKGDIPEGYSVSREKKERFSLILESASTNQTSMYLCASSLLGTVLTYEQYFGPGTRLTVT.

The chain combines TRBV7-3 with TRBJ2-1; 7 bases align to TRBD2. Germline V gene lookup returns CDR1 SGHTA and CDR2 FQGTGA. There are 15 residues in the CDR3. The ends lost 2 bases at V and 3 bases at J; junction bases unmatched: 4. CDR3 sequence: CASSLSGGVYNEQFF. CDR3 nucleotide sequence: TGTGCCAGCAGCTTATCGGGAGGCGTCTACAATGAGCAGTTCTTC.

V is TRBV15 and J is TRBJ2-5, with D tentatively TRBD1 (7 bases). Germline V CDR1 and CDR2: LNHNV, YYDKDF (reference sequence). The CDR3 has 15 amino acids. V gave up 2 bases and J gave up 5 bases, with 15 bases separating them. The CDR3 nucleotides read TGTGCCACCAGCAGACACAGGGGACTTGGGGAGACCCAGTACTTC. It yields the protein CATSRHRGLGETQYF. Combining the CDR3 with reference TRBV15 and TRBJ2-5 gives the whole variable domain DAMVIQNPRYQVTQFGKPVTLSCSQTLNHNVMYWYQQKSSQAPKLLFHYYDKDFNNEADTPDNFQSRRPNTSFCFLDIRSPGLGDTAMYLCATSRHRGLGETQYFGPGTRLLVL.

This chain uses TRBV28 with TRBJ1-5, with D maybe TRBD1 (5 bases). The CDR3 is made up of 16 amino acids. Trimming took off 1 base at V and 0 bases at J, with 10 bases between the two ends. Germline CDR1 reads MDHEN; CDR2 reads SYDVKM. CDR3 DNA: TGTGCCAGCAGTTTATCGACAGTCGGTAGCAATCAGCCCCAGCATTTT. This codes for CASSLSTVGSNQPQHF. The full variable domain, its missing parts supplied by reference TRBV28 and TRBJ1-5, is DVKVTQSSRYLVKRTGEKVFLECVQDMDHENMFWYRQDPGLGLRLIYFSYDVKMKEKGDIPEGYSVSREKKERFSLILESASTNQTSMYLCASSLSTVGSNQPQHFGDGTRLSIL.